The present entry profiles one TCR beta chain with its context. Its antigen is undetermined. The data derive from a study of shared clonotypes between healthy human individuals. The CDR3 sequence is 16 residues long. The V gene's germline CDR1 is SGHVS and CDR2 FQNEAQ. V lost 5 bases to trimming and J lost 1 base; unmatched junction nucleotides: 8. Study conclusions and caveats: Tissue TCR repertoires likely differ from these blood-only repertoires.

Method: immunoSEQ multiplex PCR; TCRdb's copy keeps in-frame clones and lacks some. This table holds about 190,000 clones, 66% found once. The TCR originated in a young man in good health. The V call is TRBV7-8, the J call TRBJ2-3; 8 bases match TRBD2. Specimen: memory CD4+ T cells sorted from blood. Subset reported: CD45RA-negative fraction. CDR3 in DNA: TGTGCCAGCAGCCCCGTAGCGGGAAGGGGCACAGATACGCAGTATTTT. Residues: CASSPVAGRGTDTQYF.